The T cell receptor (beta chain) under discussion was sequenced for a study of cytomegalovirus exposure and HLA in healthy donors. A multiplex PCR was run with 60 Vbeta primers and 13 Jbeta primers. Produced via immunoSEQ multiplex PCR; TCRdb's table is partial and in-frame only. The sample includes approximately 240,000 clones, 77% of them seen just once. The CDR3 sequence is 15 residues long. Germline-derived CDR1 and CDR2 are LGHNA and YNFKEQ. Trimming took 0 bases from V and 9 from J, leaving 18 bases between them. Although they were nominally healthy when sampled, donors likely had unrecorded immune exposures.

This TCR was recovered from a woman in her sixties or seventies in good health and CMV-seropositive. Sequencing input: PBMCs. J is TRBJ2-7 and V is TRBV4-2; maybe TRBD1 (8 bases). DNA of the CDR3: TGTGCCAGCAGCCAAGATCGTACAGGGGGGAGGGGGCAGTACTTC. Protein product: CASSQDRTGGRGQYF.